Listed below are T cell receptor beta chains from one sample, sequenced in a study of CD8 T cells in ankylosing spondylitis. TCRdb independently ran MiXCR on the 5' RACE reads; one entry per CDR3 protein. The data show 200,000 to 250,000 distinct CDR3 sequences, with about 16% seen just once and more than 40% held by the top ten. What was sequenced was blood, either unsorted or a sorted T cell fraction (not recorded which). These receptors were obtained from a male donor with ankylosing spondylitis. Both conserved end residues are part of each CDR3. Each record gives: V gene, D gene, J gene, CDR3 length, clone size, CDR3 DNA, CDR3 protein. A D gene is named only where the DNA matches it firmly. Expanded clones are given a class, and other clones once, few, many or no size at all.

v_gene: TRBV20-1; d_gene: TRBD2; j_gene: TRBJ2-2; len: 16; abundance: .; CDR3nt: TGCAGTGCTAGGGACCAACTAGCGGGAGACACCGGGGAGCTGTTTTTT; CDR3aa: CSARDQLAGDTGELFF
v_gene: TRBV11-2; d_gene: .; j_gene: TRBJ1-1; len: 11; abundance: .; CDR3nt: TGTGCCAGCAGCTTAGATCGGGGGACCTTCTTT; CDR3aa: CASSLDRGTFF
v_gene: TRBV5-1; d_gene: .; j_gene: TRBJ2-7; len: 15; abundance: many; CDR3nt: TGCGCCAGCAGCTTGTATGACAGGGAGGACTACGAGCAGTACTTC; CDR3aa: CASSLYDREDYEQYF
v_gene: TRBV27; d_gene: .; j_gene: TRBJ1-2; len: 14; abundance: .; CDR3nt: TGTGCCACCATGGGGCAGACCGGGTACTATGGCTACACCTTC; CDR3aa: CATMGQTGYYGYTF
v_gene: TRBV29-1; d_gene: .; j_gene: TRBJ2-6; len: 18; abundance: .; CDR3nt: TGCAGCGTTGAAGCGAGGGAATCCACCTATCCTGGGGCCAACGTCCTGACTTTC; CDR3aa: CSVEARESTYPGANVLTF
v_gene: TRBV6-1; d_gene: .; j_gene: TRBJ2-4; len: 15; abundance: .; CDR3nt: TGTGCCAGCAGTGAATTCGACAGGGCCAAAAACATTCAGTACTTC; CDR3aa: CASSEFDRAKNIQYF
v_gene: TRBV18; d_gene: .; j_gene: TRBJ2-7; len: 13; abundance: .; CDR3nt: TGTGCCAGCTCACCCGGGCAGGGGCTCGAGCAGTACTTC; CDR3aa: CASSPGQGLEQYF
v_gene: TRBV4-1; d_gene: .; j_gene: TRBJ2-1; len: 12; abundance: .; CDR3nt: TGCGCCAGCACCGGGGACCTCGGGGAGCAGTTCTTC; CDR3aa: CASTGDLGEQFF
v_gene: TRBV10-3; d_gene: .; j_gene: TRBJ2-1; len: 16; abundance: .; CDR3nt: TGTGCCATCAGTGAGTCACCCCGGACAGAGTACAATGAGCAGTTCTTC; CDR3aa: CAISESPRTEYNEQFF
v_gene: TRBV7-2; d_gene: .; j_gene: TRBJ2-7; len: 16; abundance: few; CDR3nt: TGTGCCAGCAGCTTATTGGCCCTCCTTGGCTCCTACGAGCAGTACTTC; CDR3aa: CASSLLALLGSYEQYF
v_gene: TRBV6-5; d_gene: .; j_gene: TRBJ2-5; len: 14; abundance: few; CDR3nt: TGTGCCAGCAGTTACTCGGGGGTGAGGGAGACCCAGTACTTC; CDR3aa: CASSYSGVRETQYF
v_gene: TRBV4-1; d_gene: .; j_gene: TRBJ2-3; len: 15; abundance: .; CDR3nt: TGCGCCAGCAGCCTACAGGGTCCTAGCACAGATACGCAGTATTTT; CDR3aa: CASSLQGPSTDTQYF
v_gene: TRBV7-9; d_gene: TRBD1; j_gene: TRBJ1-2; len: 14; abundance: .; CDR3nt: TGTGCCAGCAGCCACGTTAACGACAGGGCTGGCTACACCTTC; CDR3aa: CASSHVNDRAGYTF
v_gene: TRBV15; d_gene: TRBD2; j_gene: TRBJ2-5; len: 16; abundance: .; CDR3nt: TGTGCCACCAGCCTGACTAGCGGGGGGGCACGGGAGACCCAGTACTTC; CDR3aa: CATSLTSGGARETQYF
v_gene: TRBV12-3/TRBV12-4; d_gene: .; j_gene: TRBJ1-1; len: 15; abundance: .; CDR3nt: TGTGCCAGCAGGGGGAGGGGGGAACTGAACACTGAAGCTTTCTTT; CDR3aa: CASRGRGELNTEAFF
v_gene: TRBV4-2; d_gene: .; j_gene: TRBJ1-5; len: 15; abundance: .; CDR3nt: TGTGCCAGCAGCCAAGATCTTGAGGGAGTGGAGCCCCAGCATTTT; CDR3aa: CASSQDLEGVEPQHF
v_gene: TRBV5-1; d_gene: TRBD2; j_gene: TRBJ2-2; len: 16; abundance: .; CDR3nt: TGCGCCAGCAGCAAGGGACTAGCGGGAGTGACCGGGGAGCTGTTTTTT; CDR3aa: CASSKGLAGVTGELFF
v_gene: TRBV4-2; d_gene: TRBD2; j_gene: TRBJ2-7; len: 16; abundance: .; CDR3nt: TGTGCCAGCAGCCAAGAGGGCGGGAGTCAGTCCTACGAGCAGTACTTC; CDR3aa: CASSQEGGSQSYEQYF
v_gene: TRBV27; d_gene: .; j_gene: TRBJ2-3; len: 16; abundance: few; CDR3nt: TGTGCCAGCAGTTTATACGGACAGACTTTCCGAGATACGCAGTATTTT; CDR3aa: CASSLYGQTFRDTQYF
v_gene: TRBV27; d_gene: TRBD1; j_gene: TRBJ2-3; len: 16; abundance: few; CDR3nt: TGTGCCAGCAGTTTGAAAGGGGGCAGCGGCACAGATACGCAGTATTTT; CDR3aa: CASSLKGGSGTDTQYF
v_gene: TRBV14; d_gene: TRBD1; j_gene: TRBJ2-1; len: 14; abundance: few; CDR3nt: TGTGCCAGCAACCGGGACAGTAATTACAATGAGCAGTTCTTC; CDR3aa: CASNRDSNYNEQFF
v_gene: TRBV29-1; d_gene: .; j_gene: TRBJ2-7; len: 16; abundance: many; CDR3nt: TGCAGCGTTGAAGATCCCAACACAGGGCGCGACTACGAGCAGTACTTC; CDR3aa: CSVEDPNTGRDYEQYF
v_gene: TRBV6-1; d_gene: .; j_gene: TRBJ1-1; len: 15; abundance: few; CDR3nt: TGTGCCAGCAGTGAATGGGAGCCCCGCGGCACTGAAGCTTTCTTT; CDR3aa: CASSEWEPRGTEAFF
v_gene: TRBV15; d_gene: .; j_gene: TRBJ2-2; len: 15; abundance: few; CDR3nt: TGTGCCACCAGCAGAGCCACAGGGAACCCCGGGGAGCTGTTTTTT; CDR3aa: CATSRATGNPGELFF